This T cell receptor beta chain was captured in a study of T cells in Graves' hyperthyroidism and ophthalmopathy. Concerning this clonotype itself: Its antigen is unknown.

Germline V lookup: CDR1 SQVTM, CDR2 ANQGSEA. The CDR3 contains 18 residues. With 5 bases clipped from V and 5 bases from J, the junction kept 22 bases outside the gene matches. RNA transcripts served as the template for amplifying TCR beta CDR3 regions. The HTBI primer set was used in a first-round RT-PCR of the TCR CDR3. TCRdb analysed the multiplex PCR reads with MiXCR anew, one entry per CDR3 protein. The sample holds approximately 610,000 distinct CDR3 sequences, approximately 16% seen once. Study conclusions and caveats: Most clonotypes that expanded in the thyroid above 0.001 also showed up in blood.

The genes are TRBV29-1 and TRBJ2-5; 8 nucleotides align to TRBD2. This TCR derives from a woman younger than 30 with Graves' hyperthyroidism. The sequenced material came from blood. The CDR3 nucleotides read TGCAGCGTTACCCCGGTCGGGCTAGCGGGCGCCTCCGTGGAGACCCAGTACTTC. It is translated as CSVTPVGLAGASVETQYF.